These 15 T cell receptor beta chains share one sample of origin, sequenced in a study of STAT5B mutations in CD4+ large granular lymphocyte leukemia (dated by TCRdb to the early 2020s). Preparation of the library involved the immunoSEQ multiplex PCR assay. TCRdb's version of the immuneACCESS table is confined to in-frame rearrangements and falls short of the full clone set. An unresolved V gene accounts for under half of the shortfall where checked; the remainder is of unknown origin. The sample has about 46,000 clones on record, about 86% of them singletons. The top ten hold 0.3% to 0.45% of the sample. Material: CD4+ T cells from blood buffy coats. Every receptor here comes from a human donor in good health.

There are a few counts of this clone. CDR3 DNA: TGTGCCAGTAGTATCTCGGGGGATCGCGACTACACCTTC. It translates to CASSISGDRDYTF. The chain recombines TRBV19 with TRBJ1-2; maybe TRBD1 (5 bases). This CDR3 comprises 13 residues. V dropped 3 bases and J dropped 10 bases, with 15 bases sitting between them. Germline lookup yields CDR1 LNHDA and CDR2 SQIVND (reference sequence).

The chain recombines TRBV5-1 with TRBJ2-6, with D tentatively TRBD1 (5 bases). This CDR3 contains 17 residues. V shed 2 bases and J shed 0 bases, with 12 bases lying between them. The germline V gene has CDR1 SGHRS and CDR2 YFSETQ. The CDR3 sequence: CASSFQQGNSGANVLTF. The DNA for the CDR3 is TGCGCCAGCAGCTTTCAGCAGGGCAACTCTGGGGCCAACGTCCTGACTTTC.

The CDR3 loop is CASSFGGSENIQYF. In DNA, the CDR3 is TGCGCCAGCAGCTTTGGGGGGTCGGAAAACATTCAGTACTTC. The V call is TRBV5-1, the J call TRBJ2-4; D might be TRBD2 (6 bases). Germline V gene lookup returns CDR1 SGHRS and CDR2 YFSETQ. The CDR3 extends over 14 amino acids. Trimming removed 2 bases from V and 5 bases from J, with 11 bases in between.

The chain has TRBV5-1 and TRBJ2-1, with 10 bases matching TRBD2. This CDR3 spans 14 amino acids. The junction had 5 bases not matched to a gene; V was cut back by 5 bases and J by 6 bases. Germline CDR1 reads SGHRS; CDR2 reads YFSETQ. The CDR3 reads CASRVLAGVNEQFF. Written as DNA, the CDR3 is TGCGCCAGCAGGGTGCTAGCGGGAGTCAATGAGCAGTTCTTC.

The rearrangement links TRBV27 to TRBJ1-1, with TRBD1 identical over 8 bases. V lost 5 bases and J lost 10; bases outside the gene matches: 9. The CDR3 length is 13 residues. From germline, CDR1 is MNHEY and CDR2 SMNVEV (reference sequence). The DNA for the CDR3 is TGTGCCAGCAGTGCGCACAGGGGGGCCATAGCTTTCTTT. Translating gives CASSAHRGAIAFF.

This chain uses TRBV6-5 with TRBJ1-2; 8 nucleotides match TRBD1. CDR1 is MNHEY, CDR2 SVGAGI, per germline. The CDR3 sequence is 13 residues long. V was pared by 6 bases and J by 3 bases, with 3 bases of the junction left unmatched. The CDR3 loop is CASSETGDYGYTF. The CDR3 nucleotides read TGTGCCAGCAGCGAGACAGGGGACTATGGCTACACCTTC.

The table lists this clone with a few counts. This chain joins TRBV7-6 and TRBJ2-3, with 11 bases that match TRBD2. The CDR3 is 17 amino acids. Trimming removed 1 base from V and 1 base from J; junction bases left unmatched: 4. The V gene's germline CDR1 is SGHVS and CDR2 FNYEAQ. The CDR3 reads CASSLDLLAGGTDTQYF. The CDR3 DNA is TGTGCCAGCAGCTTAGATTTACTAGCGGGAGGCACAGATACGCAGTATTTT.

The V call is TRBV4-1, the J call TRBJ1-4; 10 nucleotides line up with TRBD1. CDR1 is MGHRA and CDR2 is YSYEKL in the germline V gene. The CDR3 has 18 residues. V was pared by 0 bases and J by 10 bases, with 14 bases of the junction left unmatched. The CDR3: CASSQDWTGGHRGLKLFF. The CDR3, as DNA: TGCGCCAGCAGCCAAGACTGGACAGGGGGTCATCGGGGCCTAAAACTGTTTTTT.

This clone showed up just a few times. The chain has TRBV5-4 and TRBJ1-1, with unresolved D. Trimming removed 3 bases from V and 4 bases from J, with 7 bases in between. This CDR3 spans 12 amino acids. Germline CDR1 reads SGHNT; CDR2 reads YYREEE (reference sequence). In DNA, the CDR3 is TGTGCCAGCAGCTCTGGCTTCACTGAAGCTTTCTTT. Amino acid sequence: CASSSGFTEAFF.

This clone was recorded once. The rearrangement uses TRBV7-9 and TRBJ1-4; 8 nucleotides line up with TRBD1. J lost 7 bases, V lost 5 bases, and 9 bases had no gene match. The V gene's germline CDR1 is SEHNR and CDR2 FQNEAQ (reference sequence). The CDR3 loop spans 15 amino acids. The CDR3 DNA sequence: TGTGCCAGCAGCCGATCAGGGGGCGCCGGTGAAAAACTGTTTTTT. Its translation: CASSRSGGAGEKLFF.

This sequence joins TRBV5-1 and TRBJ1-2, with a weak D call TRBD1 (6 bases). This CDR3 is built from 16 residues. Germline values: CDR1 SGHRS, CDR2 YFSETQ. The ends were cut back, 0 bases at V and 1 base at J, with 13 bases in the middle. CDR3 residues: CASSLAGKQGNYGYTF. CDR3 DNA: TGCGCCAGCAGCTTGGCCGGTAAACAGGGTAACTATGGCTACACCTTC.

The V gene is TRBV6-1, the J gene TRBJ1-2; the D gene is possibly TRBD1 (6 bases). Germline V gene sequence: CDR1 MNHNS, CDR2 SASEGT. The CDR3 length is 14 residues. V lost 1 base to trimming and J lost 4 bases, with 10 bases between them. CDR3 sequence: CASSEVRGLYGYTF. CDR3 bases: TGTGCCAGCAGTGAAGTGCGGGGGCTCTATGGCTACACCTTC.

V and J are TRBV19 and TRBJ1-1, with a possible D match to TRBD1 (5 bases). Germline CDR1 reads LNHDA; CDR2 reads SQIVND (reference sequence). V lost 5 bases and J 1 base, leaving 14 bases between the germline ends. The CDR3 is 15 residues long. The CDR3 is CASSPPTGANTEAFF. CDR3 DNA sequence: TGTGCCAGTAGTCCTCCCACAGGAGCGAACACTGAAGCTTTCTTT.

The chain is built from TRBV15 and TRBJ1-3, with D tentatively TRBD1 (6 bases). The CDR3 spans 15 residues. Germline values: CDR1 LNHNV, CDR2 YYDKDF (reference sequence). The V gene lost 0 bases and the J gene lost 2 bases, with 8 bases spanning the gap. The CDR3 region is CATSRDAGAGNTIYF. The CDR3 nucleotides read TGTGCCACCAGCAGAGATGCAGGGGCTGGAAACACCATATATTTT.

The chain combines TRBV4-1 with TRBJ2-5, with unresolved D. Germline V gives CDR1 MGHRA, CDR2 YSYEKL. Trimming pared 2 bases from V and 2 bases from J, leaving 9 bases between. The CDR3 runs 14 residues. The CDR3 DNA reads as TGCGCCAGCAGCCAAAGGGTCAGACAAGAGACCCAGTACTTC. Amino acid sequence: CASSQRVRQETQYF.